These 22 T cell receptor beta chains came from one sample sequenced in a study of cytomegalovirus exposure and HLA in healthy donors. The PCR used 60 Vbeta and 13 Jbeta primers. Clones were sequenced by immunoSEQ multiplex PCR, and TCRdb holds only the in-frame ones, with some missing. The sample carries 150,000 to 200,000 clones, roughly four fifths recorded once. The specimen sequenced was PBMCs. These receptors came from a girl aged 10 to 17 in good health and CMV-seropositive.

The genes are TRBV9 and TRBJ1-1; perhaps TRBD1 as D (6 bases). From germline, CDR1 is SGDLS and CDR2 YYNGEE. The CDR3 consists of 16 residues. V lost 1 base, J lost 4 bases, and 17 bases lay in between. The CDR3 loop is CASSVRMGGGITEAFF. Here the CDR3 DNA reads TGTGCCAGCAGCGTACGGATGGGAGGGGGGATCACTGAAGCTTTCTTT. Using reference TRBV9 and TRBJ1-1 for the parts outside the CDR3, the full variable domain is DSGVTQTPKHLITATGQRVTLRCSPRSGDLSVYWYQQSLDQGLQFLIQYYNGEERAKGNILERFSAQQFPDLHSELNLSSLELGDSALYFCASSVRMGGGITEAFFGQGTRLTVV.

J is TRBJ2-7 and V is TRBV29-1, with 9 bases lining up with TRBD1. Unmatched junction bases numbered 6, after V lost 0 bases and J lost 3 bases. The CDR3 has 15 amino acids. CDR1 is SQVTM and CDR2 is ANQGSEA in the germline V gene. The CDR3 reads CSVEDHRTGDYEQYF. DNA of the CDR3: TGCAGCGTTGAAGATCACAGGACAGGGGACTACGAGCAGTACTTC.

This rearrangement joins TRBV14 to TRBJ1-1; D not resolved. This CDR3 contains 14 residues. Germline V CDR1 and CDR2: SGHDN, FVKESK. V dropped 3 bases and J dropped 1 base, with 9 bases sitting between them. CDR3 sequence reads: CASSHVNRNTEAFF. Here the CDR3 DNA reads TGTGCCAGCAGCCATGTAAACAGGAACACTGAAGCTTTCTTT.

The chain carries TRBV11-2 and TRBJ1-3; a possible D gene is TRBD1 (5 bases). The CDR3 spans 12 residues. CDR1 is SGHAT, CDR2 FQNNGV, per germline. Trimming removed 1 base from V and 16 bases from J, with 14 bases in between. CDR3 DNA: TGTGCCAGCAGCTTAGGGGCGGGACCGCGGTATTTT. It specifies CASSLGAGPRYF.

The chain combines TRBV11-2 with TRBJ2-3; 12 nucleotides match TRBD2. The length of the CDR3 is 15 residues. With 5 bases clipped from V and 2 bases from J, the junction kept 2 bases outside the gene matches. The germline CDR1 and CDR2 sequences are SGHAT and FQNNGV. The CDR3 here is CASSRTSGVTDTQYF. As DNA, the CDR3 is TGTGCCAGCAGCCGGACTAGCGGGGTCACAGATACGCAGTATTTT. The variable domain in full, with the rest retrieved from reference TRBV11-2 and TRBJ2-3, is EAGVAQSPRYKIIEKRQSVAFWCNPISGHATLYWYQQILGQGPKLLIQFQNNGVVDDSQLPKDRFSAERLKGVDSTLKIQPAKLEDSAVYLCASSRTSGVTDTQYFGPGTRLTVL.

The V and J genes are TRBV6-1 and TRBJ2-2, with TRBD2 matching 7 bases. The CDR3 covers 17 residues. Losses at the gene ends were 4 bases for V and 1 base for J; bases not matched to a gene: 9. Per the germline V gene, CDR1 is MNHNS and CDR2 is SASEGT. In DNA, the CDR3 is TGTGCCAGCAGTGGTTGGGTGGGCGGGGGGAACACCGGGGAGCTGTTTTTT. Residues: CASSGWVGGGNTGELFF.

This clone was counted only a few times. The CDR3 region has the DNA TGTGCCAGCAGTTTGGTCGGCGGGGTGAGCTCCTACAATGAGCAGTTCTTC. Its translation is CASSLVGGVSSYNEQFF. The V call is TRBV27, the J call TRBJ2-1; possible D gene TRBD2, 6 bases. The germline gives CDR1 MNHEY, CDR2 SMNVEV (reference sequence). Trimming took 3 bases from V and 0 from J, leaving 15 bases between them. CDR3 size: 17 residues.

The chain joins TRBV6-5 to TRBJ1-3; maybe TRBD1 (6 bases). CDR1 is MNHEY and CDR2 is SVGAGI in the germline V gene. CDR3 length: 15 amino acids. Deletions cut 7 bases from V and 0 bases from J, with 13 bases between. CDR3 sequence reads: CASTRTASSGNTIYF. DNA of the CDR3: TGTGCCAGCACCCGGACAGCGAGCTCTGGAAACACCATATATTTT.

V gene TRBV6-1 combines with J gene TRBJ1-1; TRBD1 is a possible D gene (6 bases). The CDR3 covers 15 residues. Germline values: CDR1 MNHNS, CDR2 SASEGT. Trimming removed 6 bases from V and 0 bases from J, with 14 bases in between. The CDR3 spells CASRKQGFMNTEAFF. The CDR3 nucleotides read TGTGCCAGCAGGAAACAGGGCTTCATGAACACTGAAGCTTTCTTT.

In nucleotides, the CDR3 is TGTGCCAGCAGCTTGGGCGGAACTAACTATGGCTACACCTTC. Its translation is CASSLGGTNYGYTF. The V gene is TRBV5-4, the J gene TRBJ1-2, with D hard to call. Trimming left V 0 bases short and J 0 bases short, with 6 bases between. Germline V gene sequence: CDR1 SGHNT, CDR2 YYREEE (reference sequence). The CDR3 is 14 amino acids.

The CDR3 region is CASSEIRGLRQPQHF. For the CDR3, the DNA is TGTGCCAGCAGTGAAATTAGAGGGCTTCGGCAGCCCCAGCATTTT. The chain joins TRBV2 to TRBJ1-5; D unresolved. The germline gives CDR1 SNHLY, CDR2 FYNNEI. This CDR3 comprises 15 residues. V was trimmed by 2 bases and J by 7 bases, leaving 15 bases between them.

This chain links TRBV5-5 with TRBJ1-1; no reliable D call. Germline loops: CDR1 SGHKS, CDR2 YYEKEE (reference sequence). V was cut by 4 bases and J by 1 base, with 8 bases left in between. CDR3 length: 13 residues. CDR3 residues: CASSRGSNTEAFF. CDR3 bases: TGTGCCAGCAGCCGCGGCTCGAACACTGAAGCTTTCTTT.

The gene calls are TRBV5-1 and TRBJ2-5; TRBD2 is a possible D gene (6 bases). V was shortened by 1 base and J by 8 bases, with 15 bases between the two germline ends. The CDR3 has 14 amino acids. Germline V gene data show CDR1 as SGHRS and CDR2 as YFSETQ. The CDR3 spells CASSLRGEKNTQYF. DNA for the CDR3: TGCGCCAGCAGCTTGCGCGGGGAGAAGAACACCCAGTACTTC.

The V call is TRBV10-1, the J call TRBJ2-3; D may be TRBD1 (5 bases). This CDR3 spans 14 amino acids. CDR1 is WNHNN, CDR2 SYGVQD, per germline (reference sequence). Trimming took off 8 bases at V and 0 bases at J, with 12 bases between the two ends. The CDR3 sequence: CASALTVSTDTQYF. In nucleotides, the CDR3 is TGCGCCAGCGCTTTGACAGTAAGCACAGATACGCAGTATTTT.

The J gene is TRBJ2-3, the V gene TRBV9, with 10 bases identical to TRBD2. V shed 4 bases and J 6 bases; nucleotides not matched to a gene: 14. Germline CDR1 SGDLS, CDR2 YYNGEE. The CDR3 runs to 17 residues. DNA for the CDR3: TGTGCCAGCAGCCCCATACCTTTAGCGGGGGGTAAGGATACGCAGTATTTT. Protein: CASSPIPLAGGKDTQYF. Looking up the rest from reference TRBV9 and TRBJ2-3 gives the full variable domain: DSGVTQTPKHLITATGQRVTLRCSPRSGDLSVYWYQQSLDQGLQFLIQYYNGEERAKGNILERFSAQQFPDLHSELNLSSLELGDSALYFCASSPIPLAGGKDTQYFGPGTRLTVL.

The J gene is TRBJ2-7, the V gene TRBV14; TRBD2 might be the D (5 bases). The CDR3 contains 17 residues. Trimming took off 1 base at V and 9 bases at J, with 25 bases between the two ends. CDR1 is SGHDN, CDR2 FVKESK, per germline. CDR3 region: CASSQAGSRLLRTRQYF. The CDR3 bases are TGTGCCAGCAGCCAAGCTGGATCCAGACTACTACGAACTCGGCAGTACTTC.

The J gene is TRBJ1-1, the V gene TRBV5-6, with 8 nucleotides matching TRBD1. CDR1 is SGHDT, CDR2 YYEEEE, per germline. J lost 3 bases, V lost 4 bases, and 5 bases had no gene match. This CDR3 is 14 amino acids long. CDR3 amino acids: CASSRTGRDTEAFF. CDR3 in DNA: TGTGCCAGCAGCCGGACAGGGCGGGACACTGAAGCTTTCTTT.

V and J are TRBV6-1 and TRBJ1-5, with a tentative D call TRBD1 (5 bases). Deletions cut 5 bases from V and 5 bases from J, with 13 bases between. Per the germline V gene, CDR1 is MNHNS and CDR2 is SASEGT. CDR3 size: 14 residues. The CDR3 region has the DNA TGTGCCAGCAGTCTTCTGACAGTCGATCAGCCCCAGCATTTT. Its translation is CASSLLTVDQPQHF.

This sequence joins TRBV6-1 and TRBJ1-6; D perhaps matches TRBD1 (6 bases). The length of the CDR3 is 15 residues. CDR1 is MNHNS, CDR2 SASEGT, per germline. Trimming took off 5 bases at V and 4 bases at J, with 12 bases between the two ends. CDR3: CASSTSTGYNSPLHF. CDR3 DNA sequence: TGTGCCAGCAGTACCAGTACAGGGTATAATTCACCCCTCCACTTT.

The gene calls are TRBV5-1 and TRBJ1-5; 7 nucleotides line up with TRBD1. The CDR3 covers 14 residues. Looked up from germline, CDR1 is SGHRS and CDR2 is YFSETQ. V lost 6 bases and J lost 2; bases outside the gene matches: 5. The DNA of the CDR3 is TGCGCCAGCAAAACCGGGACAGGCAATCAGCCCCAGCATTTT. Its translation is CASKTGTGNQPQHF.

The V and J genes are TRBV19 and TRBJ2-2; 10 nucleotides align to TRBD2. Germline CDR1 LNHDA, CDR2 SQIVND (reference sequence). This CDR3 comprises 17 residues. The V segment lost 0 bases and the J segment 4 bases; nucleotides outside the gene matches: 5. The CDR3, as DNA: TGTGCCAGTAGTATAGATTTCCAGCGGGGGGGCACCGGGGAGCTGTTTTTT. It specifies CASSIDFQRGGTGELFF.

As for this clone: Sequence at one end of the junction differs from germline and may be a read error. Other DNA sequences within the sample encode an identical CDR3. The V call is TRBV9, the J call TRBJ2-5; 8 bases match TRBD1. This CDR3 spans 16 amino acids. In germline, CDR1 is SGDLS, CDR2 YYNGEE. Here the CDR3 reads CASSADRGEFQEAQYF. CDR3 DNA sequence: TGTGCCAGTAGCGCCGACAGGGGTGAGTTCCAAGAGGCCCAGTACTTC.